Shown below are 5 T cell receptor beta chains from a single sample sequenced in a study of blood T cell repertoires in COVID-19. TCRdb's copy holds only in-frame clones and misses some; the assay was immunoSEQ multiplex PCR. Of about 210,000 clones listed, 75% to 90% are singletons. The sample comprised peripheral blood. The receptor set was obtained from a woman in her 70s with COVID-19, enrolled during active disease.

This chain uses TRBV4-1 with TRBJ1-5; 8 nucleotides agree with TRBD1. The CDR3 is made up of 15 amino acids. Germline V CDR1 and CDR2: MGHRA, YSYEKL. The J segment lost 4 bases and the V segment lost 3 bases, leaving 5 bases of the junction unmatched. CDR3 nucleotides: TGCGCCAGCAGCCAGGAGGACAGGGTTAATCAGCCCCAGCATTTT. Its translation is CASSQEDRVNQPQHF.

CDR3 in amino acids: CASSLREQPQHF. The CDR3 DNA sequence: TGTGCCAGCAGTTTGCGAGAGCAGCCCCAGCATTTT. This chain uses TRBV28 with TRBJ1-5; D remains unclear. Germline values: CDR1 MDHEN, CDR2 SYDVKM. The CDR3 spans 12 residues. V gave up 3 bases and J gave up 7 bases, with 7 bases separating them.

The chain carries TRBV24-1 and TRBJ1-3; D may be TRBD1 (6 bases). The germline CDR1 and CDR2 sequences are KGHDR and SFDVKD. Deletions cut 3 bases from V and 0 bases from J, with 11 bases between. The CDR3 runs 16 residues. The CDR3 DNA is TGTGCCACCAGTGATCGGACAGCTGACTCTGGAAACACCATATATTTT. Translated: CATSDRTADSGNTIYF.

The chain carries TRBV19 and TRBJ1-5, with TRBD1 matching 9 bases. V lost 6 bases to trimming and J lost 6 bases; unmatched junction nucleotides: 6. The CDR3 spans 14 residues. From germline, CDR1 is LNHDA and CDR2 SQIVND (reference sequence). The chain's CDR3 is CASRKQGARQPQHF. CDR3 bases: TGTGCCAGTAGGAAACAGGGGGCGCGTCAGCCCCAGCATTTT.

The chain recombines TRBV5-8 with TRBJ2-3; 8 bases line up with TRBD1. Germline CDR1 SGHTS, CDR2 YDEGEE. J lost 1 base, V lost 4 bases, and 8 bases had no gene match. The CDR3 covers 16 residues. The CDR3 DNA is TGTGCCAGCAGCGACCGGACAGGGTATGGCACAGATACGCAGTATTTT. Protein sequence: CASSDRTGYGTDTQYF.